These 26 T cell receptor beta chains originate from one sample sequenced in a study of blood T cell repertoires in COVID-19. Sequencing used immunoSEQ multiplex PCR; TCRdb keeps in-frame clones, though not all of them. This sample carries around 170,000 clones, less than 85% of them seen once, and the ten largest clones take around 12%. Specimen: PBMCs or T cells enriched from blood (not recorded which). These receptor sequences come from a man aged 50 to 59 who had recovered from COVID-19.

This clone was detected only a few times. The chain uses TRBV5-6 and TRBJ1-3; a weak D match, TRBD1 (6 bases). Germline assignment: CDR1 SGHDT and CDR2 YYEEEE. V lost 4 bases and J lost 3, with 20 bases in between. CDR3 length: 17 residues. CDR3 sequence: CASSRWALQGYGNTIYF. The CDR3 nucleotides are TGTGCCAGCAGCCGATGGGCACTTCAGGGGTATGGAAACACCATATATTTT.

V usage is TRBV28 and J usage is TRBJ1-1, with 7 nucleotides matching TRBD1. The CDR3 spans 15 residues. CDR1 MDHEN and CDR2 SYDVKM come from the germline V gene. V lost 5 bases and J lost 4; bases outside the gene matches: 10. CDR3 loop: CASSPTGTVGTEAFF. CDR3 nucleotides: TGTGCCAGCAGTCCTACAGGGACAGTAGGCACTGAAGCTTTCTTT.

The V call is TRBV6-5, the J call TRBJ2-7, with a tentative D call TRBD1 (6 bases). Trimming removed 6 bases at V and 0 bases at J, with 12 bases between. Germline values: CDR1 MNHEY, CDR2 SVGAGI. CDR3 length equals 14 residues. CDR3 loop: CASRQGTSSYEQYF. The DNA of the CDR3 is TGTGCCAGCAGGCAGGGGACCAGCTCCTACGAGCAGTACTTC.

The gene calls are TRBV7-2 and TRBJ1-1, with TRBD1 matching 7 bases. Germline CDR1 is SGHTA and CDR2 is FQGNSA. V trimming: 7 bases; J trimming: 1 base; junction bases outside the gene matches: 9. The CDR3 covers 15 residues. The CDR3 DNA reads as TGTGCCAGCAACCCCACCAGGGGGAGGAACACTGAAGCTTTCTTT. Translating it yields CASNPTRGRNTEAFF.

V gene TRBV6-5 combines with J gene TRBJ1-3, with TRBD1 identical over 7 bases. V shed 8 bases, J shed 0 bases, and the junction held 4 bases outside the gene matches. CDR1 is MNHEY and CDR2 is SVGAGI in the germline V gene. The CDR3 length is 14 residues. The CDR3: CASLGTVSGNTIYF. CDR3 nucleotide sequence: TGTGCCAGCCTCGGGACAGTCTCTGGAAACACCATATATTTT.

This chain joins TRBV6-9 and TRBJ1-3; D is unclear. V dropped 4 bases and J dropped 10 bases, with 17 bases sitting between them. Looked up from germline, CDR1 is MNHGY and CDR2 is SVAAGI. The length of the CDR3 is 14 residues. In DNA form, the CDR3 reads TGTGCCAGCAGTTGTCCGGCCGGAGGTTATACCATATATTTT. It specifies CASSCPAGGYTIYF.

The rearrangement joins TRBV7-6 to TRBJ1-4, with D perhaps matching TRBD1 (6 bases). The CDR3 has 15 residues. The ends were cut back, 4 bases at V and 7 bases at J, with 16 bases in the middle. Germline values: CDR1 SGHVS, CDR2 FNYEAQ. The CDR3 DNA follows: TGTGCCAGCAGCTCCAGGGGTTGGGTCGTTGAAAAACTGTTTTTT. Residues: CASSSRGWVVEKLFF.

The V and J genes are TRBV7-9 and TRBJ2-4; no firm D call. Trimming left V 8 bases short and J 6 bases short, with 5 bases between. CDR1 is SEHNR and CDR2 is FQNEAQ in the germline V gene (reference sequence). This CDR3 comprises 10 residues. CDR3 sequence reads: CASGGNIQYF. CDR3 coding DNA: TGTGCCAGCGGCGGAAACATTCAGTACTTC.

This rearrangement joins TRBV24-1 to TRBJ2-1, with 7 bases fitting TRBD2. The germline gives CDR1 KGHDR, CDR2 SFDVKD. Trimming took 7 bases from V and 10 from J; bases not matched to a gene: 18. The CDR3 length is 16 residues. CDR3 sequence: CATSATLGGGVLEQFF. The CDR3 bases are TGTGCCACCAGCGCAACCCTTGGTGGGGGGGTCCTAGAGCAGTTCTTC.

V and J are TRBV28 and TRBJ2-7; tentatively, D is TRBD2 (6 bases). The CDR3 sequence is 13 residues long. With 8 bases removed from V and 5 bases from J, the gap between germline ends came to 16 bases. Germline lookup yields CDR1 MDHEN and CDR2 SYDVKM. Here the CDR3 DNA reads TGTGCCAGCTATACCGATTCGGGGGACGAGCAGTACTTC. Protein: CASYTDSGDEQYF.

CDR3 nucleotides: TGTGCCAGCAGCCACCAATGGGGAGGGCTTAGTAACGACGAGCAGTACTTC. This sequence encodes CASSHQWGGLSNDEQYF. The gene calls are TRBV7-9 and TRBJ2-7; TRBD2 matches 7 bases. The V segment lost 5 bases and the J segment 5 bases; nucleotides outside the gene matches: 18. CDR1 and CDR2 from the germline V gene are SEHNR and FQNEAQ (reference sequence). This CDR3 has 17 residues.

This sequence joins TRBV18 and TRBJ1-1, with 7 bases matching TRBD1. The V gene's germline CDR1 is KGHSH and CDR2 LQKENI. The CDR3 loop spans 15 amino acids. V was pared by 4 bases and J by 5 bases, with 10 bases of the junction left unmatched. The CDR3 nucleotides read TGTGCCAGCTCACTTGATATAGGGGGCAGAACTGAAGCTTTCTTT. It yields the protein CASSLDIGGRTEAFF.

This chain uses TRBV19 with TRBJ1-1, with TRBD1 matching over 9 bases. The germline gives CDR1 LNHDA, CDR2 SQIVND (reference sequence). Trimming cost V 3 bases and J 8 bases; bases outside gene matches: 1. This CDR3 spans 12 amino acids. CDR3 loop: CASSMGTGEAFF. CDR3 nucleotide sequence: TGTGCCAGTAGTATGGGGACAGGGGAAGCTTTCTTT.

The rearrangement links TRBV18 to TRBJ2-7; 10 positions agree with TRBD1. This CDR3 is built from 15 residues. Germline assignment: CDR1 KGHSH and CDR2 LQKENI. The V segment lost 3 bases and the J segment 2 bases; nucleotides outside the gene matches: 4. DNA of the CDR3: TGTGCCAGCTCACCGTCGACAGGGGGCCCCTACGAGCAGTACTTC. Its translation is CASSPSTGGPYEQYF.

The chain is built from TRBV7-2 and TRBJ2-5; a possible D gene is TRBD2 (5 bases). Trimming cost V 5 bases and J 5 bases, with 18 bases left between them. CDR1 is SGHTA and CDR2 is FQGNSA in the germline V gene. CDR3 size: 15 residues. CDR3 region: CASSPPPSLVETQYF. The CDR3 coding sequence is TGTGCCAGCAGCCCCCCCCCTAGCTTGGTCGAGACCCAGTACTTC.

The gene calls are TRBV6-5 and TRBJ2-1, with 8 nucleotides matching TRBD2. V dropped 7 bases and J dropped 3; count of bases not matched to a gene: 5. Germline-derived CDR1 and CDR2 are MNHEY and SVGAGI. The CDR3 contains 14 residues. The CDR3 protein is CASTRGGLYNEQFF. The CDR3 nucleotides are TGTGCCAGCACCCGGGGGGGACTCTACAATGAGCAGTTCTTC.

The chain links TRBV5-1 to TRBJ2-3; the D gene is possibly TRBD1 (6 bases). The V end was cut by 1 base, the J end by 5 bases, with 8 bases between. The germline gives CDR1 SGHRS, CDR2 YFSETQ. The CDR3 spans 13 residues. The CDR3 nucleotides are TGCGCCAGCAGCTTGCACAGGGAAGATACGCAGTATTTT. It specifies CASSLHREDTQYF.

The chain has TRBV11-3 and TRBJ1-1; no firm D call. V was pared by 3 bases and J by 4 bases, with 9 bases between. The CDR3 runs 13 residues. Per germline, CDR1 SGHNT and CDR2 YENEEA. The CDR3 DNA follows: TGTGCCAGCAGCTTTGCGAGGTCCACTGAAGCTTTCTTT. Translated: CASSFARSTEAFF.

The V call is TRBV18, the J call TRBJ1-2; 8 nucleotides agree with TRBD1. Losses at the gene ends were 3 bases for V and 4 bases for J; bases not matched to a gene: 13. Germline-derived CDR1 and CDR2 are KGHSH and LQKENI. CDR3 length: 17 residues. The chain's CDR3 is CASSPQTGTGFFYGYTF. CDR3 nucleotide sequence: TGTGCCAGCTCACCCCAAACCGGGACAGGCTTCTTCTATGGCTACACCTTC. The full variable domain, with the rest looked up from reference TRBV18 and TRBJ1-2, is NAGVMQNPRHLVRRRGQEARLRCSPMKGHSHVYWYRQLPEEGLKFMVYLQKENIIDESGMPKERFSAEFPKEGPSILRIQQVVRGDSAAYFCASSPQTGTGFFYGYTFGSGTRLTVV.

This clone was counted only a few times. This chain joins TRBV6-5 and TRBJ1-2, with 8 bases matching TRBD1. V gave up 5 bases and J gave up 4 bases; unmatched junction bases: 9. This CDR3 comprises 15 residues. CDR1 and CDR2 from the germline V gene are MNHEY and SVGAGI. CDR3 loop: CASSTRQGKGYGYTF. The CDR3 DNA sequence: TGTGCCAGCAGTACCCGACAGGGGAAAGGCTATGGCTACACCTTC.

This clone was counted once. The chain joins TRBV5-4 to TRBJ2-3, with a possible D match to TRBD1 (6 bases). The CDR3 extends over 15 amino acids. CDR1 and CDR2 (germline): SGHNT, YYREEE (reference sequence). Deletions cut 5 bases from V and 6 bases from J, with 19 bases between. The CDR3 region has the DNA TGTGCCAGCAGTCCCAGAGGGGGATTGAGGGATACGCAGTATTTT. Residues: CASSPRGGLRDTQYF.

The rearrangement uses TRBV24-1 and TRBJ2-7; D call uncertain. V gave up 0 bases and J gave up 3 bases, with 5 bases separating them. Per germline, CDR1 KGHDR and CDR2 SFDVKD. The CDR3 loop spans 13 amino acids. CDR3 bases: TGTGCCACCAGTGATTTGGGCAGCTACGAGCAGTACTTC. This translates into CATSDLGSYEQYF.

The chain uses TRBV6-4 and TRBJ1-6; 7 positions match TRBD1. The CDR3 totals 15 residues. From germline, CDR1 is MRHNA and CDR2 SNTAGT. Losses at the gene ends were 4 bases for V and 10 bases for J; bases not matched to a gene: 10. The chain's CDR3 is CASSALGTALSPLHF. CDR3 in DNA: TGTGCCAGCAGTGCCCTCGGGACAGCGCTGTCACCCCTCCACTTT.

This clone was counted a few times. The chain links TRBV9 to TRBJ1-6, with a weak D call TRBD1 (5 bases). The V gene lost 3 bases and the J gene lost 5 bases, with 9 bases spanning the gap. The CDR3 is 14 residues long. Per the germline V gene, CDR1 is SGDLS and CDR2 is YYNGEE. CDR3 sequence: CASSARGHNSPLHF. For the CDR3, the DNA is TGTGCCAGCAGCGCGCGGGGCCATAATTCACCCCTCCACTTT.

The rearrangement joins TRBV4-1 to TRBJ2-3, with TRBD1 identical over 9 bases. From germline, CDR1 is MGHRA and CDR2 YSYEKL. This CDR3 comprises 17 residues. V lost 1 base to trimming and J lost 2 bases; unmatched junction nucleotides: 7. The chain's CDR3 is CASSQASGTGITDTQYF. The CDR3 DNA follows: TGCGCCAGCAGCCAAGCTTCCGGGACAGGGATCACAGATACGCAGTATTTT.

The chain carries TRBV6-5 and TRBJ1-2, with 11 bases matching TRBD1. Germline assignment: CDR1 MNHEY and CDR2 SVGAGI. With V trimmed by 10 bases and J by 8 bases, 12 bases remained unmatched. This CDR3 is 14 amino acids long. Here the CDR3 reads CAIGQGAGRGGYTF. CDR3 bases: TGTGCCATCGGACAGGGGGCTGGAAGAGGCGGCTACACCTTC.